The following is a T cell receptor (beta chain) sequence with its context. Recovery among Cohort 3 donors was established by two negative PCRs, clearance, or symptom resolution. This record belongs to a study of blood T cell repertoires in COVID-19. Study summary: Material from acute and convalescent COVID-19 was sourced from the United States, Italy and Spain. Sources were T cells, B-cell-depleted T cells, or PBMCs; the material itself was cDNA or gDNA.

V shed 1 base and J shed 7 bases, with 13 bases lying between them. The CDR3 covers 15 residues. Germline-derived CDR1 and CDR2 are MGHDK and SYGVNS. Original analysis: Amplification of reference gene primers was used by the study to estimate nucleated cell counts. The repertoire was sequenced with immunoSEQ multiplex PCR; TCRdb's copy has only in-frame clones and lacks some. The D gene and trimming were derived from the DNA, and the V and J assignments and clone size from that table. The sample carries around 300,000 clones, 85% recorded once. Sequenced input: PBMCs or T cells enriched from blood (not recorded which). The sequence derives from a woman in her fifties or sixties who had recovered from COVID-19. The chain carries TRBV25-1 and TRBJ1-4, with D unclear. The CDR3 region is CASSESYVSTEKLFF. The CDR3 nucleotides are TGTGCCAGCAGTGAATCTTACGTTTCTACTGAAAAACTGTTTTTT.